The clone carrying this T cell receptor beta chain has at least ten counts. The antigen is unknown. After removal of 4 bases from V and 0 bases from J, the junction contained 9 bases not matched to a gene. CDR3 length: 17 residues. Germline-derived CDR1 and CDR2 are SGDLS and YYNGEE. The data stem from a study of post-analysis software for immune sequencing data. Study background: The patients showed relapsing-remitting, secondary progressive and progressive-relapsing multiple sclerosis courses.

Unique-molecular-identifier-tagged TCR beta cDNA libraries were used. From the PCR reads, TCRdb called clonotypes with MiXCR, one entry per CDR3 protein. The sample holds a few hundred thousand distinct CDR3 sequences; 30% to 45% are singletons and the top ten take approximately 4.6%. Study results and caveats: Multiple sclerosis patients had significantly lower normalized Chao1 diversity than controls. Patients showed TRBV5-6, TRBV5-1 and TRBV20-1 among five TRBV segments more frequent than in controls.

This clonotype was obtained from a girl aged 5-17 years with multiple sclerosis. Sequenced: blood. V is TRBV9 and J is TRBJ2-3; TRBD2 matches 9 bases. CDR3 protein: CASSISSGGVSTDTQYF. DNA of the CDR3: TGTGCCAGCAGCATAAGTAGCGGGGGAGTTAGCACAGATACGCAGTATTTT.